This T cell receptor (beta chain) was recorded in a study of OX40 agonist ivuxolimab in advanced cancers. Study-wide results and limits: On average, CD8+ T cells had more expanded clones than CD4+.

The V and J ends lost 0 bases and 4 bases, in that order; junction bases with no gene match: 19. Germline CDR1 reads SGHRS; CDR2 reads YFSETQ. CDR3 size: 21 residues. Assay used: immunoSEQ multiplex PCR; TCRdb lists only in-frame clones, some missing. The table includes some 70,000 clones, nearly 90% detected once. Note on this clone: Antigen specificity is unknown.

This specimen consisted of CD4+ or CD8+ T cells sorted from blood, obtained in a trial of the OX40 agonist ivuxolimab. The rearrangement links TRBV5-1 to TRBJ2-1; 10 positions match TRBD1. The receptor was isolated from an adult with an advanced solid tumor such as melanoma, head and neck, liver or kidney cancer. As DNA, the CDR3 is TGCGCCAGCAGCTTGGCCACCCCCGGGACAGGGGCGCGAACTGTGTACAATGAGCAGTTCTTC. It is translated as CASSLATPGTGARTVYNEQFF.